Following are 20 T cell receptor beta chains from one sample sequenced in a study of T cell repertoires in cytomegalovirus infection. TCRdb reprocessed the reads via MiXCR and lists one record per CDR3 protein. The sample records roughly 180,000 distinct CDR3 sequences, roughly 27% being singletons. The sample was PBMCs. The origin of the receptors is a human donor in good health (CMV status not recorded). Some clones in this sample may be carry-over from other donors' samples.

The rearrangement joins TRBV3-1 to TRBJ1-2, with 8 nucleotides matching TRBD1. Trimming cost V 3 bases and J 2 bases; bases outside gene matches: 8. The CDR3 runs 16 residues. Per germline, CDR1 LGHDT and CDR2 YNNKEL (reference sequence). DNA for the CDR3: TGTGCCAGCAGCCACTTCCCGGGACAGGTGAACTATGGCTACACCTTC. It yields the protein CASSHFPGQVNYGYTF.

Ten or more counts support this clonotype. This chain connects TRBV7-8 to TRBJ2-4, with no clear D. V gave up 6 bases and J gave up 6 bases, with 12 bases separating them. Germline V gene sequence: CDR1 SGHVS, CDR2 FQNEAQ. This CDR3 comprises 13 residues. CDR3 nucleotides: TGTGCCAGCAGTCACATCGGTCGAAACATTCAGTACTTC. It yields the protein CASSHIGRNIQYF.

The rearrangement uses TRBV7-9 and TRBJ1-1; D is uncertain. Trimming removed 6 bases from V and 6 bases from J, with 8 bases in between. CDR3 length: 11 amino acids. The V gene's germline CDR1 is SEHNR and CDR2 FQNEAQ (reference sequence). This CDR3 is CASRQGPEAFF. As DNA, the CDR3 is TGTGCCAGCAGACAAGGCCCTGAAGCTTTCTTT.

CDR3 nucleotides: TGTGCCAGCAGCTTAGAGGGACAGGTCACAGATACGCAGTATTTT. Translation: CASSLEGQVTDTQYF. The chain links TRBV7-9 to TRBJ2-3; 8 bases are a match to TRBD1. This CDR3 comprises 15 residues. Unmatched junction bases numbered 2, after V lost 1 base and J lost 2 bases. Germline V gene data show CDR1 as SEHNR and CDR2 as FQNEAQ (reference sequence).

The rearrangement uses TRBV7-2 and TRBJ2-1, with D possibly matching TRBD1 (6 bases). Germline V gene sequence: CDR1 SGHTA, CDR2 FQGNSA. CDR3 size: 16 residues. V lost 2 bases and J lost 1, with 12 bases in between. The CDR3 spells CTSSLTGSPSYNEQFF. CDR3 DNA sequence: TGTACCAGCAGCTTAACAGGGTCTCCGTCCTACAATGAGCAGTTCTTC.

The chain recombines TRBV4-1 with TRBJ2-2, with D hard to call. Trimming shortened V by 7 bases and J by 5 bases, and 5 bases separated the two germline ends. Germline V gene lookup returns CDR1 MGHRA and CDR2 YSYEKL. The CDR3 runs to 11 residues. CDR3 DNA sequence: TGCGCCAGCACCACGACCGGGGAGCTGTTTTTT. It codes for CASTTTGELFF.

This clonotype was observed at least ten times. V and J are TRBV7-2 and TRBJ2-7, with a tentative D call TRBD1 (6 bases). CDR3 size: 12 residues. Trimming left V 3 bases short and J 7 bases short, with 10 bases between. The germline CDR1 and CDR2 sequences are SGHTA and FQGNSA. The CDR3 sequence is CASSFHTGEQYF. In nucleotides, the CDR3 is TGTGCCAGCAGCTTTCATACAGGGGAGCAGTACTTC.

CDR3 residues: CASRAGTAGTQYF. The CDR3 DNA reads as TGTGCCAGCAGGGCAGGGACCGCCGGGACCCAGTACTTC. The rearrangement links TRBV6-2 or TRBV6-3 to TRBJ2-5; D tentatively reads TRBD1 or TRBD2 (5 bases each). This CDR3 comprises 13 residues. The V gene lost 6 bases and the J gene lost 7 bases, with 15 bases spanning the gap. Germline V lookup: CDR1 MNHEY, CDR2 SVGEGT.

In its sample, this clonotype was seen many times. The V and J genes are TRBV7-2 and TRBJ2-7; a possible D gene is TRBD1 (6 bases). Trimming took 6 bases from V and 2 from J, leaving 11 bases between them. Germline CDR1 and CDR2: SGHTA and FQGNSA. This CDR3 comprises 13 residues. This chain's CDR3 is CASSPTGPYEQYF. In DNA form, the CDR3 reads TGTGCCAGCAGTCCTACAGGGCCCTACGAGCAGTACTTC.

Worth noting for this clonotype: A much larger clone lies one base from this, so it may be a read error. J is TRBJ2-1 and V is TRBV7-2; maybe TRBD2 (5 bases). Trimming removed 7 bases from V and 15 bases from J, with 16 bases in between. The CDR3 spans 11 residues. Germline V lookup: CDR1 SGHTA, CDR2 FQGNSA. CDR3 DNA: TGTGCCAGCACCTTCATCGGGGAGAGGTTCTTC. Translated: CASTFIGERFF.

This clonotype was detected a few times. The CDR3, as DNA: TGCAGCGTTGGACCCGGGACTAGCGGTTTCGAGCAGTACTTC. Translation gives CSVGPGTSGFEQYF. The chain recombines TRBV29-1 with TRBJ2-7; 11 nucleotides align to TRBD2. The CDR3 covers 14 residues. Germline assignment: CDR1 SQVTM and CDR2 ANQGSEA. The V and J ends lost 4 bases and 6 bases, in that order; junction bases with no gene match: 8.

This clonotype was seen at least ten times. The CDR3 sequence is CASSGDFTDTQYF. CDR3 in DNA: TGTGCCAGCAGCGGGGACTTCACAGATACGCAGTATTTT. The rearrangement uses TRBV7-2 and TRBJ2-3, with a possible D match to TRBD2 (6 bases). V shed 5 bases and J shed 2 bases, with 8 bases lying between them. CDR1 is SGHTA, CDR2 FQGNSA, per germline. The CDR3 sequence is 13 residues long.

This clonotype was counted only a few times. V and J are TRBV6-1 and TRBJ2-7, with D possibly matching TRBD2 (5 bases). The germline V gene has CDR1 MNHNS and CDR2 SASEGT. The CDR3 is 15 residues long. The V and J ends lost 5 bases and 3 bases respectively, with 17 bases between them. CDR3 sequence (DNA): TGTGCCAGCAGTCCCCTTCGGGGATCGGGCTACGAGCAGTACTTC. It yields the protein CASSPLRGSGYEQYF.

The chain carries TRBV2 and TRBJ2-7; D possibly uses TRBD1 or TRBD2 (5 bases each). CDR1 is SNHLY and CDR2 is FYNNEI in the germline V gene. This CDR3 has 13 residues. V lost 5 bases and J 3 bases, leaving 11 bases between the germline ends. The CDR3 nucleotides read TGTGCCAGCAGTAGGGACGGCTTCTACGAGCAGTACTTC. This codes for CASSRDGFYEQYF.

This clonotype was counted between two and nine times. J is TRBJ2-1 and V is TRBV11-2; 10 bases are a match to TRBD2. The CDR3 runs to 17 residues. Germline trimming cut 4 bases from V and 7 bases from J; bases unmatched to any gene: 13. The germline CDR1 and CDR2 sequences are SGHAT and FQNNGV. The DNA for the CDR3 is TGTGCCAGCAGCTCGTCTCCTCTAGCGGGGGTGGGGAATGAGCAGTTCTTC. Translated: CASSSSPLAGVGNEQFF.

The genes are TRBV28 and TRBJ1-2, with 7 bases aligning to TRBD1. CDR1 and CDR2 from the germline V gene are MDHEN and SYDVKM. The CDR3 runs 16 residues. V gave up 2 bases and J gave up 4 bases; unmatched junction bases: 10. The CDR3 coding sequence is TGTGCCAGCAGTTTAGGCAGGGGGGGGTTCGGCTATGGCTACACCTTC. It is translated as CASSLGRGGFGYGYTF.

This chain joins TRBV18 and TRBJ1-1; the D is unclear. Germline V lookup: CDR1 KGHSH, CDR2 LQKENI. Between the trimmed V and J ends, which lost 3 bases and 2 bases, there was a span of 13 bases. The CDR3 totals 15 residues. CDR3: CASSPKVPANTEAFF. DNA for the CDR3: TGTGCCAGCTCACCGAAGGTCCCCGCCAACACTGAAGCTTTCTTT.

This chain connects TRBV19 to TRBJ2-5, with D possibly being TRBD2 (6 bases). V was pared by 3 bases and J by 1 base, with 9 bases between. The germline V gene has CDR1 LNHDA and CDR2 SQIVND (reference sequence). The CDR3 totals 14 residues. The chain's CDR3 is CASSMLAFQETQYF. The CDR3 DNA sequence: TGTGCCAGTAGTATGCTAGCGTTCCAAGAGACCCAGTACTTC.

This clonotype was seen more than once but under ten times. The V and J genes are TRBV20-1 and TRBJ2-1; D might be TRBD2 (7 bases). The ends were cut back, 6 bases at V and 4 bases at J, with 19 bases in the middle. Germline V gives CDR1 DFQATT, CDR2 SNEGSKA (reference sequence). This CDR3 is built from 15 residues. The CDR3 protein is CSARVGGVGYNEQFF. The CDR3 coding sequence is TGCAGTGCCCGGGTAGGGGGGGTGGGTTACAATGAGCAGTTCTTC.

This clonotype was picked up many times. V usage is TRBV7-2 and J usage is TRBJ2-7, with D perhaps TRBD1 (6 bases). The germline V gene has CDR1 SGHTA and CDR2 FQGNSA. CDR3 length: 15 residues. The V gene lost 6 bases and the J gene lost 7 bases, with 22 bases spanning the gap. CDR3 coding DNA: TGTGCCAGCAGGTACCGGGACACCAGCTTTCGGGAGCAGTACTTC. Residues: CASRYRDTSFREQYF.